Sequencing of this TCR beta chain was carried out in a study of T cell repertoires in cytomegalovirus infection. TCRdb processed the reads anew with MiXCR; each CDR3 protein has one entry. The sample includes 150,000 to 200,000 distinct CDR3 sequences, over 25% of them seen just once. Germline V gene lookup returns CDR1 GTSNPN and CDR2 SVGIG (reference sequence). The V end was cut by 4 bases, the J end by 7 bases, with 19 bases between. The CDR3 runs to 14 residues. The TCR originated in a human donor in good health (CMV status not recorded). Some clones in this sample may be carry-over from other donors' samples. Sequencing was performed on PBMCs. This chain joins TRBV30 and TRBJ1-2; maybe TRBD1 (6 bases). The CDR3 nucleotides are TGTGCCTGGAAAAGAAAGACAGGAGCCGGTGGCTACACCTTC. It encodes CAWKRKTGAGGYTF.